The 2 T cell receptor beta chains in this list originate from one sample, sequenced in a study of lymphopenia after photon versus proton radiotherapy. Sequencing was performed with immunoSEQ multiplex PCR; in TCRdb, only in-frame clones are kept and a portion is missing. The sample yields tens of thousands of clones, 85% to 95% seen once. Material: peripheral blood, obtained from a patient treated with photon-based radiotherapy. Every receptor here comes from a woman aged 50 to 65 with cholangiocarcinoma.

V gene TRBV7-8 combines with J gene TRBJ2-5, with D possibly being TRBD2 (5 bases). The V end was cut by 1 base, the J end by 7 bases, with 10 bases between. The CDR3 covers 13 residues. Per germline, CDR1 SGHVS and CDR2 FQNEAQ. The CDR3 DNA reads as TGTGCCAGCAGCTTAGTGAATGAGGGGACCCAGTACTTC. Protein sequence: CASSLVNEGTQYF.

The gene calls are TRBV27 and TRBJ2-1, with 7 bases matching TRBD2. V lost 3 bases to trimming and J lost 4 bases; unmatched junction nucleotides: 12. The CDR3 has 17 residues. Germline lookup yields CDR1 MNHEY and CDR2 SMNVEV (reference sequence). The CDR3 spells CASSFSPRAGSYNEQFF. The CDR3 nucleotides are TGTGCCAGCAGTTTTTCACCGCGAGCGGGGTCATACAATGAGCAGTTCTTC.